This T cell receptor (beta chain) was sequenced for a study of memory CD4+ T cells and cytomegalovirus serostatus. Assay: immunoSEQ multiplex PCR; the TCRdb copy retains only in-frame clones and omits some. The sample has about 52,000 clones, 78% seen once. The sort gate was single viable CD3+CD4+CD8-CD45RO+ cells for memory CD4+ T cells. Germline V CDR1 and CDR2: MDHEN, SYDVKM. The CDR3 is 15 amino acids. With 6 bases removed from V and 5 bases from J, the gap between germline ends came to 19 bases. The sample consisted of memory CD4+ T cells from blood. The clonotype was recovered from an adult in good health and CMV-seronegative. The chain uses TRBV28 and TRBJ1-2; the D gene is possibly TRBD1 (6 bases). CDR3 DNA: TGTGCCAGCAGGCCGAACGGACAGCAGGATTATGGCTACACCTTC. Protein product: CASRPNGQQDYGYTF.